The rows below give T cell receptor beta chains drawn from one sample of a study of T cells in Graves' hyperthyroidism and ophthalmopathy. TCRdb re-called the multiplex PCR reads with MiXCR, one entry per CDR3 protein. The data contain over 150,000 distinct CDR3 sequences, about a sixth of them singletons. Sequencing used blood. The source of these receptors is a woman in her forties or fifties with Graves' hyperthyroidism. CDR3s leave out the opening cysteine and the closing phenylalanine or tryptophan. The D gene is left open where the match is weak.

V: TRBV29-1; D: TRBD1; CDR3: SVVDRGVGETQY
V: TRBV27; D: TRBD1; CDR3: ASSDGTGGTDTQY
V: TRBV28; D: .; CDR3: ASSPPLNTEAF
V: TRBV6-2/TRBV6-3; D: .; CDR3: ASSFQGLGYT
V: TRBV29-1; D: TRBD1; CDR3: SVAGTGRYSVGYT
V: TRBV20-1; D: TRBD1; CDR3: SARDRGRHEQY
V: TRBV10-3; D: .; CDR3: AISDPGTGRSYEQY
V: TRBV4-1; D: TRBD2; CDR3: ASSHFTSGGGNGELF
V: TRBV7-2; D: .; CDR3: ASSGAQGEKLF
V: TRBV4-1; D: TRBD1; CDR3: ASSHPPGTGRGPNSPLH
V: TRBV2; D: TRBD2; CDR3: ASSRGGGRNEQF
V: TRBV11-2; D: .; CDR3: ASSLAADTQY
V: TRBV2; D: .; CDR3: ASSDHYTQY
V: TRBV20-1; D: TRBD1; CDR3: SARAGQFFYNEQF
V: TRBV12-3/TRBV12-4; D: TRBD2; CDR3: ASRSLAGGNNEQF
V: TRBV4-2; D: TRBD2; CDR3: ASSQVENSGGNTGELF
V: TRBV7-2; D: .; CDR3: ASSPPVRSNYGYT
V: TRBV19; D: .; CDR3: ASSIATVGGNTIY
V: TRBV4-1; D: .; CDR3: ASSPGGATIY
V: TRBV19; D: .; CDR3: AGARGTEQY
V: TRBV6-2/TRBV6-3; D: .; CDR3: ASSYSNRNTEAF
V: TRBV7-2; D: .; CDR3: ASSAHRGAVKETQY
V: TRBV6-1; D: .; CDR3: ASSPDRPHYGYT
V: TRBV4-2; D: .; CDR3: ASSQDQWGSNTEAF
V: TRBV20-1; D: .; CDR3: SARANTEAF
V: TRBV7-9; D: .; CDR3: ASSPSRTFSYNEQF
V: TRBV28; D: .; CDR3: ASSLMGPPTQETQY
V: TRBV27; D: .; CDR3: ASSQRGANVLT
V: TRBV10-2; D: .; CDR3: ASWGEARNTEAF
V: TRBV7-9; D: TRBD2; CDR3: ASSGTSEAYEQY
V: TRBV6-6; D: TRBD2; CDR3: ASSYSGGEQF
V: TRBV10-3; D: .; CDR3: AISGQGTEAF
V: TRBV10-3; D: .; CDR3: AISESVGLNNEQF
V: TRBV5-1; D: .; CDR3: ASSFWGTEAF
V: TRBV6-2/TRBV6-3; D: .; CDR3: ASSYGSSTGNQPQH
V: TRBV28; D: .; CDR3: ASSPRDLAGYT
V: TRBV3-1; D: TRBD1; CDR3: ASSRRTGGPYNSPLH
V: TRBV29-1; D: TRBD1; CDR3: SVEDRAGGEHEQY
V: TRBV19; D: .; CDR3: ASSIMGISNQPQH
V: TRBV11-2; D: .; CDR3: ASSSTGDQETQY
V: TRBV7-9; D: .; CDR3: ASSLGLLHGQY
V: TRBV20-1; D: .; CDR3: SATRDTVGAEAF
V: TRBV28; D: TRBD1; CDR3: ASSLGQVNSPLH
V: TRBV11-2; D: .; CDR3: ASSHTGGGGGYEQY
V: TRBV20-1; D: TRBD1; CDR3: SARDRQGRSPQH
V: TRBV2; D: .; CDR3: ASISANSYEQY
V: TRBV20-1; D: TRBD1; CDR3: SARRDRGAVSNQPQH
V: TRBV6-1; D: .; CDR3: ASRPFRNYGYT
V: TRBV2; D: .; CDR3: ASSETPYEQY
V: TRBV28; D: TRBD1; CDR3: ASSTGGYEQY
V: TRBV27; D: .; CDR3: ASSWLQGPKNSSLH
V: TRBV28; D: TRBD2; CDR3: ASSSTSGRYTDTQY
V: TRBV5-1; D: TRBD2; CDR3: ASSSGLAGGTSSTDTQY
V: TRBV2; D: .; CDR3: ASGPQHEKLF
V: TRBV2; D: TRBD2; CDR3: ASRPPNSGVYNEQF